A selection of T cell receptor beta chains follows, all from one sample in a study of blood T cell repertoires in COVID-19. The protocol was immunoSEQ multiplex PCR, while the TCRdb copy is restricted to in-frame clones and leaves out a portion. The sample yields around 99,000 clones, roughly 80% seen once. The sequenced sample consisted of peripheral blood. The receptors stem from a man aged 50-60 years who had recovered from COVID-19. Both conserved end residues are part of each CDR3. The order of the fields is V gene, J gene, D gene, clone size, CDR3 DNA, CDR3 protein. D genes are given only for firm matches. A clone size is listed for some rows: how often the clone was seen (once, few, many), or a class if it is expanded.

>TRBV25-1|TRBJ2-7|TRBD1|-
TGTGCCAGCAGTGACAGGACAGGAGCGTCCTACGAGCAGTACTTC
CASSDRTGASYEQYF
>TRBV7-3|TRBJ2-2|TRBD1|-
TGTGCCAGCAGCCCACTGGGACAGAGCACCGGGGAGCTGTTTTTT
CASSPLGQSTGELFF
>TRBV3-1/TRBV3-2|TRBJ2-3|TRBD2|-
TGTGCCAGCAGCCAAGGGGGACTAGCTAGTACAGATACGCAGTATTTT
CASSQGGLASTDTQYF
>TRBV4-2|TRBJ2-1|TRBD2|many
TGTGCCAGCAGCCAAGAGTATAGCGGGAGAGGTGGCTACAATGAGCAGTTCTTC
CASSQEYSGRGGYNEQFF
>TRBV12-3/TRBV12-4|TRBJ2-1|-|-
TGTGCCAGCAGTTTTGCCGGCCCGGGTGAGCAGTTCTTC
CASSFAGPGEQFF
>TRBV3-1/TRBV3-2|TRBJ1-1|TRBD1|-
TGTGCCAGCAGCCAACAGGGGGCGATTCAGAACACTGAAGCTTTCTTT
CASSQQGAIQNTEAFF
>TRBV4-2|TRBJ2-5|-|-
TGTGCCAGCAGCTCCAAAGAGACCCAGTACTTC
CASSSKETQYF
>TRBV6-5|TRBJ2-1|TRBD2|-
TGTGCCAGCAGTTCCGGCGCGACTAGCGGGAGCTATGAGCAGTTCTTC
CASSSGATSGSYEQFF
>TRBV5-1|TRBJ1-5|-|-
TGCGCCAGCAGCTTGGAAGGTACAGGGCCCAATCAGCCCCAGCATTTT
CASSLEGTGPNQPQHF
>TRBV5-4|TRBJ2-7|-|-
TGTGCCAGCAGCAAGGAGGGCCCTCACGACGAGCAGTACTTC
CASSKEGPHDEQYF
>TRBV5-4|TRBJ1-2|TRBD1|-
TGTGCCAGCAGCTTGGGGACAGGGGCTATCTATGGCTACACCTTC
CASSLGTGAIYGYTF
>TRBV5-1|TRBJ1-1|TRBD1|-
TGCGCCAGCAGCTTGGGTCCAGGGGGAAACACTGAAGCTTTCTTT
CASSLGPGGNTEAFF
>TRBV12-3/TRBV12-4|TRBJ1-2|-|-
TGTGCCAGCAGTTTATACAGGGCTGGCTACACCTTC
CASSLYRAGYTF
>TRBV10-3|TRBJ2-7|-|-
TGTGCCATCAGTGAGTCCGCGACAGGTAGTTACGAGCAGTACTTC
CAISESATGSYEQYF
>TRBV10-3|TRBJ1-2|-|-
TGTGCCATCGGGGGTTATACAGGGAACTATGGCTACACCTTC
CAIGGYTGNYGYTF
>TRBV6-5|TRBJ1-5|-|-
TGTGCCAGCAGTCCGGGCAGGGAATCCAATCAGCCCCAGCATTTT
CASSPGRESNQPQHF
>TRBV7-9|TRBJ2-5|-|once
TGTGCCAGCAGCGTCCTCAGGGAAGAGACCCAGTACTTC
CASSVLREETQYF
>TRBV30|TRBJ1-2|TRBD1|-
TGTGCCTGGACCGGGACAGGCTATGGCTACACCTTC
CAWTGTGYGYTF
>TRBV28|TRBJ1-6|-|-
TGTGCCAGCAGTTTAGGGGGGTTCCCTTATAATTCACCCCTCCACTTT
CASSLGGFPYNSPLHF
>TRBV10-3|TRBJ2-5|TRBD2|-
TGTGCCATCAGTGATAGGGGCGGGAGTAGGGAGACCCAGTACTTC
CAISDRGGSRETQYF
>TRBV19|TRBJ1-4|TRBD1|few
TGTGCCAGTAGTATGGGACAGGGCACTAATGAAAAACTGTTTTTT
CASSMGQGTNEKLFF
>TRBV2|TRBJ1-2|TRBD1|-
TGTGCCAGCATTCCGGGACAGGGATGGTATGGCTACACCTTC
CASIPGQGWYGYTF